The entry that follows covers one TCR beta chain sequence. Antigen unknown. The data originate from a study of early T cells in non-severe SARS-CoV-2 infection. Study-level background: Chains were not paired, and sequencing was done on bulk RNA from unsorted whole blood. Whole-study results and caveats: Matches to VDJdb favored anti-spike CD8 responses and missed private and CD4 specificities.

This CDR3 is built from 17 residues. CDR1 is SEHNR and CDR2 is FQNEAQ in the germline V gene (reference sequence). V lost 5 bases and J 7 bases, leaving 23 bases between the germline ends. Individually, cDNA molecules had unique molecular identifiers attached to them. From the 5' RACE reads, TCRdb called clonotypes with MiXCR, one entry per CDR3 protein. The table shows fewer than 50,000 distinct CDR3 sequences, with roughly 6.2% occurring only once. The sequence was collected from an adult who was a healthcare worker with PCR-confirmed SARS-CoV-2 infection or an uninfected control (not recorded which). The chain uses TRBV7-9 and TRBJ2-2; D is ambiguous. Material for sequencing was whole blood. CDR3 sequence reads: CASSPTQRSRTVGELFF. The CDR3 nucleotides read TGTGCCAGCAGCCCGACCCAGAGGTCCAGGACCGTCGGGGAGCTGTTTTTT.